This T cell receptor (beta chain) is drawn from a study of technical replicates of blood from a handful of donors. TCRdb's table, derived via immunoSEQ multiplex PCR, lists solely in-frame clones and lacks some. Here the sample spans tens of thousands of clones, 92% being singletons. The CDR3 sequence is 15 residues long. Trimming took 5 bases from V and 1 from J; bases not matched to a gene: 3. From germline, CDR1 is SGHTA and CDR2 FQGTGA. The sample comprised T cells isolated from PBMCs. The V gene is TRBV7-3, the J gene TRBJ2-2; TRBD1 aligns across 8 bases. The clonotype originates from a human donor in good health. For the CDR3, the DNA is TGTGCCAGCAGCACCGGGACAGGGAACACCGGGGAGCTGTTTTTT. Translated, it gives CASSTGTGNTGELFF.